The entry that follows covers one T cell receptor (beta chain) sequence. The antigen remains unidentified. This sample stems from a study of T-cell reconstitution after alpha-beta-depleted transplantation in children. Whole-study findings and limits: Newly produced T cells mostly provided counts and TCRbeta diversity after one year, as hyperexpanded clones declined.

Unique molecular identifiers were used in preparing the TCRbeta library. TCRdb passed the PCR reads through MiXCR, listing each CDR3 protein once. The sample includes a few hundred thousand distinct CDR3 sequences, 10% to 15% of them seen just once. Germline-derived CDR1 and CDR2 are SEHNR and FQNEAQ (reference sequence). This CDR3 spans 17 amino acids. After removal of 4 bases from V and 4 bases from J, the junction contained 10 bases not matched to a gene. The sample in question was PBMCs, mostly from graft donor cells, obtained 360 days after TCRalphabeta/CD19-depleted stem cell transplant. The chain employs TRBV7-9 and TRBJ2-2; 9 bases are shared with TRBD2. This receptor was taken from a male patient younger than 18 who had a stem cell transplant for acute myeloid leukemia, so the T cells may come from the graft donor. This CDR3 reads CASSWREGLPGTGELFF. The CDR3 DNA reads as TGTGCCAGCAGCTGGCGGGAGGGTCTCCCCGGCACCGGGGAGCTGTTTTTT.